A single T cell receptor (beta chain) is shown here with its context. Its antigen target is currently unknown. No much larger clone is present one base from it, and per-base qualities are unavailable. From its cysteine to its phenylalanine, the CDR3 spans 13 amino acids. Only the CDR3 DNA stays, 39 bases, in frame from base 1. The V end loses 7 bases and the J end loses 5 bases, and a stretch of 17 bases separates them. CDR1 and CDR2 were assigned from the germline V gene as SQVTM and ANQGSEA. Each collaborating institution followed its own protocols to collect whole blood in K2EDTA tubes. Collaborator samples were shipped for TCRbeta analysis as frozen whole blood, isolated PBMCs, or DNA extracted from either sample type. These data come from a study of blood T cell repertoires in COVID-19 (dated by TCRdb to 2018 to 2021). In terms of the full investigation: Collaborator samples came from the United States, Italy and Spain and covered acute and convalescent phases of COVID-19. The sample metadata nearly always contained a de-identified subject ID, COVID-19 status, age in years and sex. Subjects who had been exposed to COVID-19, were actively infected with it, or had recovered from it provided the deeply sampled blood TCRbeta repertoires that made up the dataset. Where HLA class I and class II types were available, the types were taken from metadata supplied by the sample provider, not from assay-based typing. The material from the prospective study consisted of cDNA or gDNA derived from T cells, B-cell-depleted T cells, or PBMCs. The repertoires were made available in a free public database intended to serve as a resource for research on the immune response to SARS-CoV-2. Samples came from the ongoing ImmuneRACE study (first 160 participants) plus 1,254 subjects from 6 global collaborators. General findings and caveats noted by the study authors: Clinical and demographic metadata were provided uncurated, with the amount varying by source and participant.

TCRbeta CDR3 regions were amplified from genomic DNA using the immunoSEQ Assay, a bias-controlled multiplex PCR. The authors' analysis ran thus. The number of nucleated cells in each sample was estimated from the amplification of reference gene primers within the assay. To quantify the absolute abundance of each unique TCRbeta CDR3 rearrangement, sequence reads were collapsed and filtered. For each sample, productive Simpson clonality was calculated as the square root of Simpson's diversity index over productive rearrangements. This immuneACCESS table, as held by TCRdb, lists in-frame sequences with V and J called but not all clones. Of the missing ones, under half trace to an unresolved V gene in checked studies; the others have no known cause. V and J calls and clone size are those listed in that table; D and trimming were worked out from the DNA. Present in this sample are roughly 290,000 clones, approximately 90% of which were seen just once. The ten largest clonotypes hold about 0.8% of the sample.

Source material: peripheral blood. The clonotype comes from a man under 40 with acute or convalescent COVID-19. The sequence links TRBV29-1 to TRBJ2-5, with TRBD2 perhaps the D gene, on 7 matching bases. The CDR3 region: CSGERGAGETQYF. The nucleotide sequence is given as TGCAGCGGCGAACGGGGGGCCGGGGAGACCCAGTACTTC.